This T cell receptor (beta chain) was recovered during a study of PD-L1 blockade in urothelial cancer. Study in general: About 90% of the roughly 30 patients were men who had bladder-origin urothelial cancer. Typically, measured as a median, blood samples had 130,000 to 150,000 T cells.

Time point indicated: pretreatment peripheral blood. As for this clone: The identical CDR3 is also encoded by other nucleotide sequences in the sample.

Spiking of synthetic TCR analog templates was performed in each PCR. Some clones are missing from TCRdb's copy, which holds only in-frame ones; the method was immunoSEQ multiplex PCR. The data hold 70,000 to 95,000 clones, with roughly 84% observed a single time. The CDR3 has 14 residues. Trimming took 0 bases from V and 1 from J, leaving 4 bases between them. CDR1 SGDLS and CDR2 YYNGEE come from the germline V gene. This clonotype was sampled from a man aged 55 to 70 with urothelial cancer. The chain links TRBV9 to TRBJ2-2; D is uncertain. The sequences come from PBMCs, collected around atezolizumab (anti-PD-L1) treatment. This CDR3 reads CASSVAGNTGELFF. The CDR3 bases are TGTGCCAGCAGCGTAGCCGGGAACACCGGGGAGCTGTTTTTT. Combining the CDR3 with reference TRBV9 and TRBJ2-2 gives the whole variable domain DSGVTQTPKHLITATGQRVTLRCSPRSGDLSVYWYQQSLDQGLQFLIQYYNGEERAKGNILERFSAQQFPDLHSELNLSSLELGDSALYFCASSVAGNTGELFFGEGSRLTVL.